This T cell receptor (beta chain) is drawn from a study of T cells in Graves' hyperthyroidism and ophthalmopathy. Overall study findings and caveats: Using 13 V-J features, a model discriminated ophthalmopathy from stable hyperthyroidism. Blood also carried most thyroid clonotypes expanded above 0.001.

It was RNA transcripts that yielded the amplified TCR beta CDR3 regions. First-round RT-PCR of the TCR CDR3 relied on the HTBI primer set. TCRdb itself ran the multiplex PCR reads through MiXCR, one entry per CDR3 protein. The sample lists roughly 740,000 distinct CDR3 sequences; over 15% were seen once. The V and J ends lost 4 bases and 8 bases, in that order; junction bases with no gene match: 4. In germline, CDR1 is SEHNR, CDR2 FQNEAQ (reference sequence). This CDR3 spans 13 amino acids. This clonotype was picked up a small number of times. Its antigen is undetermined. Sequenced material: blood. This clonotype was sampled from a man aged 18 to 29 with Graves' hyperthyroidism. V and J are TRBV7-9 and TRBJ1-2; 10 positions match TRBD1. The CDR3 sequence is CASSYGTGEGYTF. For the CDR3, the DNA is TGTGCCAGCAGCTATGGGACAGGGGAAGGCTACACCTTC.